This T cell receptor (beta chain) was observed in a study of Tregs in tolerant kidney transplant recipients. Clones were sequenced by immunoSEQ multiplex PCR, and TCRdb holds only the in-frame ones, with some missing. This listing includes tens of thousands of clones. A note on this clone: Read coverage stops 3 residues before the CDR3 terminus; the germline J gene supplies the remainder.

V was cut by 8 bases and J by 2 bases, with 12 bases left in between. This CDR3 is 13 amino acids long. In germline, CDR1 is SNHLY, CDR2 FYNNEI. This rearrangement joins TRBV2 to TRBJ1-2; D not resolved. The sample in question was CD4+ T cells from blood, obtained before the transplant. The clonotype was recovered from a human donor who received a combined kidney and bone marrow transplant. The CDR3 is CASQEPANYGYTF. CDR3 DNA, as far as it was read: TGTGCCAGCCAGGAGCCGGCAAACTATGGC.